Listed below are T cell receptor beta chains from one sample, sequenced in a study of T cells in Graves' hyperthyroidism and ophthalmopathy. One entry per CDR3 protein results from TCRdb running MiXCR on the multiplex PCR reads. Of under 650,000 distinct CDR3 sequences in the sample, roughly 15% were seen once. Sequences were obtained from blood. These receptor sequences come from a woman aged 25 to 39 with Graves' hyperthyroidism. The CDR3 runs from the conserved cysteine through the conserved F or W. The D gene is left open where the match is weak.

v_call	j_call	d_call	cdr3_aa
TRBV7-2	TRBJ2-7	.	CASSPRTDYEQYF
TRBV28	TRBJ1-3	.	CASSFPGLPLYSGNTIYF
TRBV15	TRBJ2-7	TRBD1	CATSLRQGTYEQYF
TRBV5-1	TRBJ1-1	.	CASSLGNLNTEAFF
TRBV2	TRBJ2-7	TRBD1	CASRARQGAYEQYF
TRBV12-3/TRBV12-4	TRBJ1-3	.	CASSPGRSGNTIYF
TRBV20-1	TRBJ2-7	TRBD2	CSATGTSGIYEQYF
TRBV24-1	TRBJ2-5	TRBD1	CATQRGGQGARETQYF
TRBV7-9	TRBJ2-3	TRBD2	CASSRRAHGRAADTQYF
TRBV3-1	TRBJ2-1	.	CASSQLPGGNEQFF
TRBV5-6	TRBJ2-5	TRBD2	CASSLVLAGGEETQYF
TRBV12-3/TRBV12-4	TRBJ1-3	.	CASSFELTLSGNTIYF
TRBV3-1	TRBJ1-4	.	CASSQGDRGNEKLFF
TRBV6-1	TRBJ1-6	TRBD1	CASQRMKGQDHSPLHF
TRBV13	TRBJ2-2	.	CASSPRGSGNTGELFF
TRBV11-2	TRBJ2-3	TRBD2	CASRGAGVKTDTQYF
TRBV28	TRBJ1-2	TRBD1	CASTADRAGYTF
TRBV7-6	TRBJ1-1	TRBD1	CASRPGTGGRNTEAFF
TRBV11-3	TRBJ2-7	.	CASSLVLFGDEQYF
TRBV5-1	TRBJ2-1	.	CASSFQAGMTYNEQFF
TRBV6-1	TRBJ1-6	.	CASSENPGAYNSPLHF
TRBV18	TRBJ2-3	TRBD2	CASSPRLATRETDTQYF
TRBV6-6	TRBJ2-7	TRBD1	CASSYGQDQGEQYF
TRBV12-5	TRBJ2-5	TRBD2	CASGRAGAQETQYF
TRBV20-1	TRBJ1-3	.	CSAIRSSGNTIYF
TRBV28	TRBJ2-3	.	CASSLMAGEADTQYF
TRBV7-2	TRBJ2-5	.	CASSLFPGWDQETQYF
TRBV28	TRBJ1-1	.	CALTGLNTEAFF
TRBV20-1	TRBJ2-3	.	CSARQGGADTQYF
TRBV4-2	TRBJ2-7	.	CASSQDPTVDSYEQYF
TRBV29-1	TRBJ2-1	.	CSVEMWDNEQFF
TRBV19	TRBJ2-3	.	CASRLRRGFTDTQYF
TRBV10-3	TRBJ2-5	TRBD2	CAIGAGEEETQYF
TRBV20-1	TRBJ2-6	TRBD1	CSASGTGESGANVLTF
TRBV6-1	TRBJ2-2	.	CASTLRRDTGELFF
TRBV11-2	TRBJ2-7	.	CASNLPGHLSSYEQYF
TRBV4-1	TRBJ2-7	TRBD2	CASSFDEGGRSYEQYF
TRBV28	TRBJ2-3	.	CASRRGGSDTQYF
TRBV5-6	TRBJ2-1	TRBD2	CASSYPSGRAWDEQFF
TRBV6-1	TRBJ2-7	.	CASSPPRGSREQYF
TRBV3-1	TRBJ1-5	.	CASSQAGLSGNQPQHF
TRBV7-9	TRBJ2-2	.	CASSPGLSGELFF
TRBV9	TRBJ2-1	.	CASRGAGNGSVDEQFF
TRBV11-2	TRBJ2-1	.	CASSPRAYNEQFF
TRBV4-1	TRBJ1-4	.	CASSQGTTGKLFF
TRBV20-1	TRBJ2-3	.	CSARRTDTQYF
TRBV6-1	TRBJ2-2	.	CASSEIRLTTGELFF
TRBV19	TRBJ2-3	TRBD1	CATGQPTDTQYF
TRBV27	TRBJ1-5	.	CASSWGYGQPQHF
TRBV12-5	TRBJ2-3	.	CASASGPDTQYF